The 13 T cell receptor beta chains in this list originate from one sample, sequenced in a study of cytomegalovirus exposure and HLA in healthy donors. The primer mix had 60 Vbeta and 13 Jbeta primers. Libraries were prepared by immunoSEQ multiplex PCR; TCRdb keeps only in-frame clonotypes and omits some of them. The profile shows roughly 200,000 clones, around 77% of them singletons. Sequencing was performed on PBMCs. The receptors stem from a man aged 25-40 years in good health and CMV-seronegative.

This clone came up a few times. The CDR3 coding sequence is TGTGCCAGCAGTTACTCGGGGGAGGGAACTGAAGCTTTCTTT. Translation gives CASSYSGEGTEAFF. The chain combines TRBV6-5 with TRBJ1-1; TRBD1 is a possible D gene (5 bases). The V and J ends lost 0 bases and 5 bases respectively, with 10 bases between them. The CDR3 totals 14 residues. Germline V gives CDR1 MNHEY, CDR2 SVGAGI.

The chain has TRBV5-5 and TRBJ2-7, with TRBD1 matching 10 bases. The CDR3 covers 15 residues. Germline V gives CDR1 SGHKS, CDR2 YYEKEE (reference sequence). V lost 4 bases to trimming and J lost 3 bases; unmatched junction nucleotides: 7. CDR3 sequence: CASSNRDRGVYEQYF. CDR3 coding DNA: TGTGCCAGCAGCAACCGGGACAGGGGCGTCTACGAGCAGTACTTC.

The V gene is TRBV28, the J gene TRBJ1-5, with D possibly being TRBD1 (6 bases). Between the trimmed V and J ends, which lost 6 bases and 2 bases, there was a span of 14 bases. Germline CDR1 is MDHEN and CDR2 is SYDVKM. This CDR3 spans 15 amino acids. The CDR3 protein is CASSSRTVGNQPQHF. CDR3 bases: TGTGCCAGCAGCTCTAGGACAGTCGGCAATCAGCCCCAGCATTTT.

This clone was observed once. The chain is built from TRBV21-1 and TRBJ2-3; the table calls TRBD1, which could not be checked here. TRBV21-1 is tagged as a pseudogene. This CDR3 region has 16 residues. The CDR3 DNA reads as TGTGCCAGCAGCAAAGCCGAGACAGGGATTCCAGATACGCAGTATTTT. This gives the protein CASSKAETGIPDTQYF.

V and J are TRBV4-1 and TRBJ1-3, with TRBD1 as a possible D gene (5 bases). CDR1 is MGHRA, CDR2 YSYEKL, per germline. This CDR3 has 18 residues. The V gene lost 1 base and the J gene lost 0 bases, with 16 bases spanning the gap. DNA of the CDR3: TGCGCCAGCAGCCAAGTGGGGCAGGGAGGATCCTCTGGAAACACCATATATTTT. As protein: CASSQVGQGGSSGNTIYF.

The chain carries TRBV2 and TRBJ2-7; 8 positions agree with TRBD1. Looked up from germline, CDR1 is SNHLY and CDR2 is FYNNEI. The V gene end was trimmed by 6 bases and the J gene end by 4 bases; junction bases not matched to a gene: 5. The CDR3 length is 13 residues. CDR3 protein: CASSGRTGYEQYF. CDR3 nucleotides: TGTGCCAGCAGCGGGCGGACAGGGTACGAGCAGTACTTC.

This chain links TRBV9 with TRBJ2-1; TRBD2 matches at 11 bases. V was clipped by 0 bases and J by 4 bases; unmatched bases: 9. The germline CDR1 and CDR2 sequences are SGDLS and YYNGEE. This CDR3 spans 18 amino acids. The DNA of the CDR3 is TGTGCCAGCAGCGTAGAGGGGGGGGGACTAGCGGAATACAATGAGCAGTTCTTC. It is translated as CASSVEGGGLAEYNEQFF.

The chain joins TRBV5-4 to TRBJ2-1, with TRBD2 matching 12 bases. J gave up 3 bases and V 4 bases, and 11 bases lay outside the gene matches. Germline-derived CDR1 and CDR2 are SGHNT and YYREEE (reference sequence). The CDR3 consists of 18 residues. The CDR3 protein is CASSGGTSGWTLYNEQFF. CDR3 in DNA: TGTGCCAGCAGCGGCGGGACTAGCGGGTGGACACTCTACAATGAGCAGTTCTTC.

In DNA, the CDR3 is TGCGCCAGCAGCCAGAGGTTCCCGGCTTACGAGCAGTACTTC. Translating it yields CASSQRFPAYEQYF. The chain uses TRBV4-1 and TRBJ2-7, with D hard to call. The CDR3 consists of 14 residues. Germline V gene data show CDR1 as MGHRA and CDR2 as YSYEKL. V dropped 3 bases and J dropped 4 bases, with 13 bases sitting between them.

CDR3 nucleotides: TGTGCCAGTAGTTGGGGTTCCGAGGGCCTCTACGAGCAGTACTTC. Translating it yields CASSWGSEGLYEQYF. The V gene is TRBV19, the J gene TRBJ2-7; tentatively, D is TRBD2 (5 bases). Between the trimmed V and J ends, which lost 5 bases and 3 bases, there was a span of 17 bases. Germline CDR1 reads LNHDA; CDR2 reads SQIVND (reference sequence). The CDR3 consists of 15 residues.

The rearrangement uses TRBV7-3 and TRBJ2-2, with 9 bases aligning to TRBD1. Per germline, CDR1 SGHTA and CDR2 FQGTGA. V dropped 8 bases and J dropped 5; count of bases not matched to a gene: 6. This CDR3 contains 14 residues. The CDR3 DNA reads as TGTGCCAGCTCCGGGACAGGGCCTACCGGGGAGCTGTTTTTT. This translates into CASSGTGPTGELFF.

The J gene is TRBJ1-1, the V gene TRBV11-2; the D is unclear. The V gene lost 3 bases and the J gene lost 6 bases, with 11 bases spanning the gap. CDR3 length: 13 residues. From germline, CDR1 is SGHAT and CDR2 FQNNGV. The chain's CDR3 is CASSFAGPSEAFF. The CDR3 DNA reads TGTGCCAGCAGCTTTGCGGGCCCCTCTGAAGCTTTCTTT. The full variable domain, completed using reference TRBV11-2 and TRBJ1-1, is EAGVAQSPRYKIIEKRQSVAFWCNPISGHATLYWYQQILGQGPKLLIQFQNNGVVDDSQLPKDRFSAERLKGVDSTLKIQPAKLEDSAVYLCASSFAGPSEAFFGQGTRLTVV.

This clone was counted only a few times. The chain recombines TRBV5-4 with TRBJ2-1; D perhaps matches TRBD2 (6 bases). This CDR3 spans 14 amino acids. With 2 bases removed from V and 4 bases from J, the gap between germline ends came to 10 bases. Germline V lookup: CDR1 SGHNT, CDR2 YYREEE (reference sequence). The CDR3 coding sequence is TGTGCCAGCAGCTTTTCTAGCGAATACAATGAGCAGTTCTTC. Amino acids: CASSFSSEYNEQFF.